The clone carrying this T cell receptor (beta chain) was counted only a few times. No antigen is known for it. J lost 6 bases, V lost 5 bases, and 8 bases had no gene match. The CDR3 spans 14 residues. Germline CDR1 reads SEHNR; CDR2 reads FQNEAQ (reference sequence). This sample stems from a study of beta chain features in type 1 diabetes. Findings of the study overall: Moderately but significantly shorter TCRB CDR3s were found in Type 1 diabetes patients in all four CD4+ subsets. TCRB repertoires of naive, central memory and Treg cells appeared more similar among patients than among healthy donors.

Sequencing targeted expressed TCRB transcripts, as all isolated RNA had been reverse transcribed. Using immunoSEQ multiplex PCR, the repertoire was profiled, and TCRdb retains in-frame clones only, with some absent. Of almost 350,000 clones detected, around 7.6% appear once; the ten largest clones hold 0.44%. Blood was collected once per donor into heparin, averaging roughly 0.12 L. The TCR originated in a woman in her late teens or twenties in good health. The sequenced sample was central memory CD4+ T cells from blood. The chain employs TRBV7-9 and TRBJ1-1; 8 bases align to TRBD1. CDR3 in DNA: TGTGCCAGCAGCGGACAGGGTTTATTCTCTGAAGCTTTCTTT. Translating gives CASSGQGLFSEAFF.